This record looks at one T cell receptor (beta chain) sequence and its context. The antigen is not known. This record belongs to a study of graft-versus-host responses after intestinal transplantation. Across the whole study: Every recipient had anti-thymocyte globulin induction and two to four years of tacrolimus plus steroids. Whole-study findings and limits: Some GvH clones appeared in ileal mucosa or blood before recipient bone marrow. Early declines in HvG clones that occurred post-transplant were associated with peak circulating GvH clone levels.

Assay: immunoSEQ multiplex PCR; the TCRdb copy retains only in-frame clones and omits some. Among 35,000 to 45,000 clones listed, over 85% were seen once. Between the trimmed V and J ends, which lost 1 base and 6 bases, there was a span of 11 bases. The CDR3 is 14 amino acids. Germline V gene lookup returns CDR1 MNHNS and CDR2 SASEGT. The TCR originated in a human patient who received an intestinal transplant, so some T cells may come from the graft donor. The specimen was PBMCs, collected less than 750 days after intestinal transplantation. The chain is built from TRBV6-1 and TRBJ2-3, with D unclear. The CDR3 here is CASSEVIVSDTQYF. The CDR3 DNA is TGTGCCAGCAGTGAAGTAATAGTTTCGGATACGCAGTATTTT.